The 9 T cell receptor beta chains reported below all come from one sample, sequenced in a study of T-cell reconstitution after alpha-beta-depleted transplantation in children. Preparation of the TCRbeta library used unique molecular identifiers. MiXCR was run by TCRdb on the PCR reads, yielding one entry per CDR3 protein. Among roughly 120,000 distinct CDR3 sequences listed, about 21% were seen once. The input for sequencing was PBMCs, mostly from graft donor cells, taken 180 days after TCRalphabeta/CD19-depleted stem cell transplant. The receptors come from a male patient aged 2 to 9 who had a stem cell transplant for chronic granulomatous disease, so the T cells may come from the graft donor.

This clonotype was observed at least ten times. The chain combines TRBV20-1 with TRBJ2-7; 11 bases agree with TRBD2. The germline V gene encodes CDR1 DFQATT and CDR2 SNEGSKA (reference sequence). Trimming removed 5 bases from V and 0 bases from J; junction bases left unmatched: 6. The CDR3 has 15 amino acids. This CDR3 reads CSAEGGLAASYEQYF. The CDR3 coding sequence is TGCAGTGCTGAGGGGGGACTAGCGGCCTCCTACGAGCAGTACTTC.

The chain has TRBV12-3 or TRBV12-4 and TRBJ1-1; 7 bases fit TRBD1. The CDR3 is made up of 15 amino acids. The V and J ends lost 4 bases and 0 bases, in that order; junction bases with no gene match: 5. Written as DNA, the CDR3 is TGTGCCAGCAGTTCCCCGGACAGGTTGAACACTGAAGCTTTCTTT. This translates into CASSSPDRLNTEAFF.

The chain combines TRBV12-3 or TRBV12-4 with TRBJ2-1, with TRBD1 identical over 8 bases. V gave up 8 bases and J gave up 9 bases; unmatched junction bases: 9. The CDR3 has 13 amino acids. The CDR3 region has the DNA TGTGCCAGCTCACTTGCAGGGGGCGGTGAGCAGTTCTTC. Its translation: CASSLAGGGEQFF.

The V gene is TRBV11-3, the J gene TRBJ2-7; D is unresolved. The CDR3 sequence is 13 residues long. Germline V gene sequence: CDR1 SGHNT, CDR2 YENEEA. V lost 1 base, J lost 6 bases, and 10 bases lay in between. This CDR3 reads CASSLVYPGEQYF. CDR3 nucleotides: TGTGCCAGCAGCTTAGTCTACCCTGGCGAGCAGTACTTC.

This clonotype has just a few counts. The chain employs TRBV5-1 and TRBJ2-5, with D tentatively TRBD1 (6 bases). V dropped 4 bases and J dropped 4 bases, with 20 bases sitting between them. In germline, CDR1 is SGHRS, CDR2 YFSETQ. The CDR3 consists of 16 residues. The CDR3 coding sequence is TGCGCCAGCAGCCCCTTGGACAGTCTGGTGGGAGAGACCCAGTACTTC. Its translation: CASSPLDSLVGETQYF.

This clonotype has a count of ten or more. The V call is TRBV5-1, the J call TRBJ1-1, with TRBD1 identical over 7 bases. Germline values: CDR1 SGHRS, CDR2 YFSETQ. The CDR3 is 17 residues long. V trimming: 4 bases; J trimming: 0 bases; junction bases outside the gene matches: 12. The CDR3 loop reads CASSPALKGAMNTEAFF. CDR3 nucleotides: TGCGCCAGCAGCCCAGCCCTAAAGGGGGCGATGAACACTGAAGCTTTCTTT.

CDR3 sequence reads: CSARDVQGGTEAFF. CDR3 coding DNA: TGCAGTGCTAGAGATGTCCAGGGAGGCACTGAAGCTTTCTTT. The chain has TRBV20-1 and TRBJ1-1, with D possibly being TRBD1 (5 bases). V lost 0 bases, J lost 4 bases, and 12 bases lay in between. Germline assignment: CDR1 DFQATT and CDR2 SNEGSKA (reference sequence). The CDR3 is 14 amino acids.

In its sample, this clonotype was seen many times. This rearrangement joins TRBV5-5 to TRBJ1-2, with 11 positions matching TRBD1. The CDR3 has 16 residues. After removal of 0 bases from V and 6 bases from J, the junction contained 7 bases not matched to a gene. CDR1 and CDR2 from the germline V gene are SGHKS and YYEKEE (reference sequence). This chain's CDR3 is CASSLGPGQGGDGYTF. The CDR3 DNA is TGTGCCAGCAGCTTGGGACCGGGACAGGGGGGTGATGGCTACACCTTC. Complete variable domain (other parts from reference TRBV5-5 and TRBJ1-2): DAGVTQSPTHLIKTRGQQVTLRCSPISGHKSVSWYQQVLGQGPQFIFQYYEKEERGRGNFPDRFSARQFPNYSSELNVNALLLGDSALYLCASSLGPGQGGDGYTFGSGTRLTVV.

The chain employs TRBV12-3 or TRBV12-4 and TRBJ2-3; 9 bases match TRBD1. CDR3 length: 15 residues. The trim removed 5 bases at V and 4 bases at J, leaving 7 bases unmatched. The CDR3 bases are TGTGCCAGCAGTACCCCGGGACAGGGCGCAGATACGCAGTATTTT. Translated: CASSTPGQGADTQYF.